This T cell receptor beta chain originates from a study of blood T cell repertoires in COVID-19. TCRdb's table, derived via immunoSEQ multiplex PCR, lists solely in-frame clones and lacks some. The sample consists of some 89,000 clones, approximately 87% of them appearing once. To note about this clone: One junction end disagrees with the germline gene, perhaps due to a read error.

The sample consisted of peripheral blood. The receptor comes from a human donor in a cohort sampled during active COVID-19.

CDR3 loop: CASSLVPGLAGVRQETQYF. The CDR3 bases are TGCGCCAGCAGCCTGGTCCCGGGACTAGCGGGAGTAAGGCAAGAGACCCAGTACTTC. The rearrangement uses TRBV6-2 or TRBV6-3 and TRBJ2-5, with 14 bases matching TRBD2. The CDR3 totals 19 residues. Germline V gives CDR1 MNHEY, CDR2 SVGEGT.